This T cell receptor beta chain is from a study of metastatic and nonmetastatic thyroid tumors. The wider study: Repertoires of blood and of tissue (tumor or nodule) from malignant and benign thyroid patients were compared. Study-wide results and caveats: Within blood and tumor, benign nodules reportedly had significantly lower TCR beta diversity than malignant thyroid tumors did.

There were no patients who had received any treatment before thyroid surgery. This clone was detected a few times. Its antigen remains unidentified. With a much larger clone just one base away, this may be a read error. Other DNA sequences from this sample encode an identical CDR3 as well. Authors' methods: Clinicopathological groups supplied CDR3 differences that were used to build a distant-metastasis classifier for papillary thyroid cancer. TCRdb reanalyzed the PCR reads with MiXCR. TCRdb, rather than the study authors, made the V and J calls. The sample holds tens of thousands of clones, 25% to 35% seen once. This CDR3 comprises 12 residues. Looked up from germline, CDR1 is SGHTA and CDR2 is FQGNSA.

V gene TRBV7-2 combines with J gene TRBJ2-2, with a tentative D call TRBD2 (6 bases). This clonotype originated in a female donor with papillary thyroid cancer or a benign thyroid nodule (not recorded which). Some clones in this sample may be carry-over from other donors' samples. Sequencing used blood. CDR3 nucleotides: TGTGCCAGCAGCTCTTACACCCGGGAGTTGTTTTTT. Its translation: CASSSYTRELFF.